Included here is one T cell receptor (beta chain) sequence, with context. Its antigen is still unknown. Sequenced by immunoSEQ multiplex PCR; TCRdb stores in-frame clones only, minus some. Among 4,000 to 5,000 clones listed, about 90% were seen once. The data stem from a study of brain metastases from non-small cell lung cancer. Study-level findings and limits: T-cell clones appeared expanded in less than 75% of brain metastases relative to matched primary tumors.

CDR1 and CDR2 from the germline V gene are SGHNT and YENEEA. The CDR3 length is 13 residues. V lost 4 bases and J 0 bases, leaving 6 bases between the germline ends. Sequencing was done on a sample of primary lung tumor tissue. This sequence originates from a donor older than 35 with non-small cell lung cancer. The chain uses TRBV11-3 and TRBJ1-2; D uncertain. The CDR3 sequence is CASSSQSNYGYTF. The CDR3 DNA is TGTGCCAGCAGCTCACAGTCTAACTATGGCTACACCTTC.